What follows describes a single T cell receptor beta chain. Here immunoSEQ multiplex PCR was the method, and the copy in TCRdb shows in-frame clones only, minus some. The sample has around 60,000 clones, 75% to 90% seen once. This sample is part of a study of blood T cell repertoires in COVID-19. Overall study: Whether acute or convalescent, the COVID-19 samples came from the United States, Italy and Spain. PBMCs, B-cell-depleted T cells, or T cells were the source of the cDNA or gDNA that made up the material.

Material: peripheral blood. The origin of this receptor is a man of 80 years or more with acute or convalescent COVID-19.

The CDR3: CASSEWRGQGNYGYTF. The DNA for the CDR3 is TGTGCCAGCAGTGAATGGCGGGGACAGGGAAACTATGGCTACACCTTC. V usage is TRBV2 and J usage is TRBJ1-2; 9 nucleotides line up with TRBD1. V shed 2 bases, J shed 2 bases, and the junction held 6 bases outside the gene matches. The V gene's germline CDR1 is SNHLY and CDR2 FYNNEI. The CDR3 loop spans 16 amino acids.